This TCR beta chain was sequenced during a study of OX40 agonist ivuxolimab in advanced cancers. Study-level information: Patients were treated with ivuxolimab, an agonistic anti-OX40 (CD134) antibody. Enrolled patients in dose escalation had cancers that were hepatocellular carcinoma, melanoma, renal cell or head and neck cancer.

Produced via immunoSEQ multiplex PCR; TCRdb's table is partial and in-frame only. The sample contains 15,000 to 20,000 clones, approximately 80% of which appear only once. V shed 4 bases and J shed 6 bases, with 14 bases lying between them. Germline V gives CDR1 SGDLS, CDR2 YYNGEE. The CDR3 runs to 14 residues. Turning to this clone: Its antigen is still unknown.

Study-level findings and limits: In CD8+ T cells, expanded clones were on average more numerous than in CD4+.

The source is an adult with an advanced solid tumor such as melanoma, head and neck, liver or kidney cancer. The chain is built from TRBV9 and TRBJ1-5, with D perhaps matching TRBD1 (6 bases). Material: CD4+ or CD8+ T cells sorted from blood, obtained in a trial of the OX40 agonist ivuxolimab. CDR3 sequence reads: CASSHTGLGQPQHF. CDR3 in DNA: TGTGCCAGCAGCCACACAGGGTTAGGTCAGCCCCAGCATTTT.